This section outlines one T cell receptor (beta chain) sequence together with its context. Antigen specificity is unknown. This sample is part of a study of cytomegalovirus exposure and HLA in healthy donors. On the study more broadly: A prior study identified 117 million unique TCR beta sequences from around 180 million T cells. Roughly 86 million unique TCRs from HLA-typed donors made up an early data release. Study-wide results and caveats: The study labeled 150 or so TCR beta chains cytomegalovirus-associated. Certain indistinguishable V segments, among them TRBV6-2 and TRBV6-3, were excluded.

The PCR ran on 60 Vbeta and 13 Jbeta primers. The repertoire was sequenced with immunoSEQ multiplex PCR; TCRdb's copy has only in-frame clones and lacks some. This sample has roughly 120,000 clones; around 82% occur once, and the top ten carry 5.4%. CDR3 length: 16 amino acids. V lost 3 bases to trimming and J lost 12 bases; unmatched junction nucleotides: 16. Germline values: CDR1 ENHRY, CDR2 SYGVKD. This clonotype originated in a woman younger than 45 in good health and CMV-seropositive. The specimen sequenced was PBMCs. The rearrangement links TRBV10-3 to TRBJ1-2; 10 bases line up with TRBD1. The CDR3 here is CAISESTAGDRGRDTF. The CDR3 bases are TGTGCCATCAGTGAATCGACGGCTGGGGACAGGGGAAGAGACACCTTC.